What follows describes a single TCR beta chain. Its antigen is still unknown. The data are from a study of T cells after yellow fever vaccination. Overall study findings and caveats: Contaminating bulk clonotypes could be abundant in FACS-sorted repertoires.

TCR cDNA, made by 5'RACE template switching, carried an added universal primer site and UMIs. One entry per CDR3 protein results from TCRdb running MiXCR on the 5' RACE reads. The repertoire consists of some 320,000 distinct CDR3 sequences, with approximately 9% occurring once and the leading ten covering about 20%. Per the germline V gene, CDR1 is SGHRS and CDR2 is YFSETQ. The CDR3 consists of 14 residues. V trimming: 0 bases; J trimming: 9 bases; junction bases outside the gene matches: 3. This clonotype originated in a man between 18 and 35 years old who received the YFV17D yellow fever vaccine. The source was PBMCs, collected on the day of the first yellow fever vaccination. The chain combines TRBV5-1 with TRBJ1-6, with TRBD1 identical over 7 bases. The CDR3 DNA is TGCGCCAGCAGCTTGGGGACAGGTGGTTCACCCCTCCACTTT. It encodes CASSLGTGGSPLHF.